One and the same sample provided the 23 T cell receptor beta chains below, sequenced in a study of identical twins (dated by TCRdb to the mid-2010s). The library was produced with 5' RACE. Instrument on record: Illumina HiSeq 2000. TCRdb reran the public reads through fastp at Q25 and MiXCR, keeping productive beta chains. Rows are unified per CDR3 protein, each entry keeping the most common DNA and genes. The sample table contains about 210,000 distinct CDR3 sequences; only one count was recorded for approximately 9% of them. The leading ten clones occupy over 4.5% of the sample. Sequencing input: memory (CD45RO+) T cells sorted from blood. The sample's cell subset or site, from its label and the paper: CD45RO+ enriched T cells. All receptors come from a woman between 18 and 30 years old in good health.

This clonotype turned up a few times. The chain couples TRBV6-1 to TRBJ2-3; D ambiguous. Germline-derived CDR1 and CDR2 are MNHNS and SASEGT. The CDR3 sequence is 14 residues long. Trimming pared 4 bases from V and 4 bases from J, leaving 12 bases between. The CDR3 bases are TGTGCCAGCAGTGTGACCCGGACCGCAGATACGCAGTATTTT. As protein: CASSVTRTADTQYF.

Many counts were recorded for this clonotype. The chain combines TRBV12-3 or TRBV12-4 with TRBJ1-1, with a possible D match to TRBD1 (6 bases). V lost 6 bases and J 7 bases, leaving 21 bases between the germline ends. This CDR3 is 15 amino acids long. CDR3 region: CASRFAQGAVGEAFF. The CDR3 bases are TGTGCCAGCAGATTTGCACAGGGCGCTGTTGGTGAAGCTTTCTTT.

The chain links TRBV19 to TRBJ1-6; D may be TRBD1 (5 bases). Deletions cut 3 bases from V and 5 bases from J, with 8 bases between. From germline, CDR1 is LNHDA and CDR2 SQIVND (reference sequence). This CDR3 region has 14 residues. CDR3 in DNA: TGTGCCAGTAGTATCGACAGCGATAATTCACCCCTCCACTTT. It codes for CASSIDSDNSPLHF.

This clonotype was seen only a few times. The chain combines TRBV20-1 with TRBJ2-5; 13 nucleotides line up with TRBD2. The CDR3 totals 14 residues. The J segment lost 3 bases and the V segment lost 6 bases, leaving 4 bases of the junction unmatched. Germline V CDR1 and CDR2: DFQATT, SNEGSKA (reference sequence). In DNA form, the CDR3 reads TGCAGTGCCTCCGGGACTAGCGGGGAAGAGACCCAGTACTTC. Translation gives CSASGTSGEETQYF.

This clonotype was observed a handful of times. The J gene is TRBJ2-1, the V gene TRBV20-1; D might be TRBD2 (6 bases). This CDR3 is built from 14 residues. The germline V gene encodes CDR1 DFQATT and CDR2 SNEGSKA (reference sequence). V lost 6 bases and J lost 7, with 19 bases in between. CDR3 in DNA: TGCAGTGCGGTTTCCACGGGAGATTGGAATGAGCAGTTCTTC. Translating it yields CSAVSTGDWNEQFF.

The V and J genes are TRBV20-1 and TRBJ2-3, with D possibly TRBD2 on 5 matching bases. CDR1 and CDR2 (germline): DFQATT, SNEGSKA (reference sequence). This CDR3 contains 15 residues. V lost 1 base and J lost 2, with 13 bases in between. CDR3 DNA: TGCAGTGCTAGAGGAGGGAGAAGGGACACAGATACGCAGTATTTT. It translates to CSARGGRRDTDTQYF.

This clonotype was seen ten or more times. The CDR3 is CSVARIGETQYF. CDR3 sequence (DNA): TGCAGCGTCGCAAGGATTGGAGAGACCCAGTACTTC. The chain combines TRBV29-1 with TRBJ2-5; D gene uncertain. This CDR3 comprises 12 residues. The V end was cut by 6 bases, the J end by 4 bases, with 12 bases between. CDR1 is SQVTM and CDR2 is ANQGSEA in the germline V gene.

This clonotype showed up just a few times. The rearrangement joins TRBV7-2 to TRBJ2-7; D may be TRBD2 (5 bases). The CDR3 covers 15 residues. CDR1 SGHTA and CDR2 FQGNSA come from the germline V gene. V lost 5 bases and J lost 4, with 18 bases in between. CDR3 bases: TGTGCCAGCAGCGAGGGTAACGCCGGGTGGTACGAGCAGTACTTC. It encodes CASSEGNAGWYEQYF.

There are a few counts of this clonotype. This chain joins TRBV4-2 and TRBJ2-3, with 8 bases identical to TRBD2. J gave up 0 bases and V 0 bases, and 5 bases lay outside the gene matches. Germline CDR1 reads LGHNA; CDR2 reads YNFKEQ. CDR3 size: 17 residues. The CDR3 spells CASSQDGASGSTDTQYF. CDR3 sequence (DNA): TGTGCCAGCAGCCAAGATGGGGCTAGCGGGAGCACAGATACGCAGTATTTT.

This clonotype was counted between two and nine times. The chain couples TRBV21-1 to TRBJ2-7. TRBV21-1 is annotated as a pseudogene. This CDR3 is built from 15 residues. The CDR3 region is CASSLPGKKSDEQYF. CDR3 bases: TGTGCCAGCAGTCTACCTGGGAAAAAATCCGACGAGCAGTACTTC.

This clonotype was seen only a few times. This chain uses TRBV30 with TRBJ2-6, with D perhaps matching TRBD1 (5 bases). CDR1 and CDR2 (germline): GTSNPN, SVGIG (reference sequence). The CDR3 loop spans 15 amino acids. Trimming shortened V by 2 bases and J by 0 bases, and 8 bases separated the two germline ends. The CDR3 spells CAWSQGSSGANVLTF. The CDR3 DNA reads as TGTGCCTGGAGTCAGGGATCCTCTGGGGCCAACGTCCTGACTTTC.

The gene calls are TRBV7-9 and TRBJ2-5; D may be TRBD1 (6 bases). Per germline, CDR1 SEHNR and CDR2 FQNEAQ (reference sequence). The CDR3 totals 13 residues. Trimming removed 5 bases at V and 3 bases at J, with 10 bases between. The CDR3 spells CASSAPGEETQYF. The CDR3 DNA follows: TGTGCCAGCAGCGCACCAGGGGAAGAGACCCAGTACTTC.

The chain joins TRBV11-2 to TRBJ2-5; 7 nucleotides align to TRBD2. CDR3 length: 17 residues. The V segment lost 0 bases and the J segment 3 bases; nucleotides outside the gene matches: 10. CDR1 is SGHAT, CDR2 FQNNGV, per germline. The CDR3: CASSLEGRLAWKETQYF. CDR3 bases: TGTGCCAGCAGCTTAGAGGGGCGACTAGCTTGGAAAGAGACCCAGTACTTC.

This clonotype was seen repeatedly, ten times or more. The V and J genes are TRBV11-2 and TRBJ1-2; D gene unclear. The V gene's germline CDR1 is SGHAT and CDR2 FQNNGV. The CDR3 is made up of 13 amino acids. With 5 bases removed from V and 8 bases from J, the gap between germline ends came to 15 bases. The DNA for the CDR3 is TGTGCCAGCAGCCCACGGGCTGCGAAGGGCTACACCTTC. Its protein is CASSPRAAKGYTF.

This clonotype was seen ten or more times. The rearrangement uses TRBV11-2 and TRBJ1-1; no clear D. V was pared by 1 base and J by 3 bases, with 15 bases between. From germline, CDR1 is SGHAT and CDR2 FQNNGV. The CDR3 has 16 residues. CDR3 protein: CASSLVTQGGDTEAFF. CDR3 coding DNA: TGTGCCAGCAGCTTAGTGACCCAAGGCGGGGACACTGAAGCTTTCTTT.

Only a few counts were recorded for this clonotype. The chain links TRBV7-2 to TRBJ2-1; 11 nucleotides align to TRBD2. The CDR3 is made up of 18 amino acids. After removal of 5 bases from V and 4 bases from J, the junction contained 13 bases not matched to a gene. CDR1 and CDR2 from the germline V gene are SGHTA and FQGNSA. The CDR3 protein is CASSRPSKPSGGYNEQFF. In DNA, the CDR3 is TGTGCCAGCAGCCGTCCCTCTAAACCTAGCGGGGGGTACAATGAGCAGTTCTTC.

The chain recombines TRBV5-1 with TRBJ2-7, with D hard to call. V was trimmed by 4 bases and J by 3 bases, leaving 29 bases between them. CDR1 and CDR2 (germline): SGHRS, YFSETQ. The CDR3 has 19 residues. The CDR3 DNA reads as TGCGCCAGCAGCCCGGGTAGGAGCCTTGGAGATCGATTAAGCTACGAGCAGTACTTC. Amino acids: CASSPGRSLGDRLSYEQYF.

V usage is TRBV20-1 and J usage is TRBJ1-1, with D possibly being TRBD1 (5 bases). Germline lookup yields CDR1 DFQATT and CDR2 SNEGSKA (reference sequence). The CDR3 loop spans 12 amino acids. Trimming shortened V by 6 bases and J by 5 bases, and 13 bases separated the two germline ends. CDR3 coding DNA: TGCAGTGCAAGTGAGGGACTAACTGAAGCTTTCTTT. It yields the protein CSASEGLTEAFF.

This clonotype was counted between two and nine times. The chain links TRBV5-1 to TRBJ2-5, with a tentative D call TRBD2 (6 bases). With 3 bases removed from V and 1 base from J, the gap between germline ends came to 10 bases. The CDR3 has 14 residues. The germline gives CDR1 SGHRS, CDR2 YFSETQ. Here the CDR3 DNA reads TGCGCCAGCAGCTGGGCAGCGGGCCAAGAGACCCAGTACTTC. Its protein is CASSWAAGQETQYF. The full variable domain, rest sourced from reference TRBV5-1 and TRBJ2-5, is KAGVTQTPRYLIKTRGQQVTLSCSPISGHRSVSWYQQTPGQGLQFLFEYFSETQRNKGNFPGRFSGRQFSNSRSEMNVSTLELGDSALYLCASSWAAGQETQYFGPGTRLLVL.

This clonotype was seen more than once but under ten times. The chain couples TRBV7-9 to TRBJ1-6; TRBD1 might be the D (6 bases). Germline V CDR1 and CDR2: SEHNR, FQNEAQ (reference sequence). The CDR3 runs 13 residues. V gave up 5 bases and J gave up 9 bases, with 11 bases separating them. The DNA for the CDR3 is TGTGCCAGCAGCCCAGGGGTTCGTTCACCCCTCCACTTT. As protein: CASSPGVRSPLHF.

V is TRBV6-2 or TRBV6-3 and J is TRBJ2-3; 11 nucleotides align to TRBD2. The germline V gene has CDR1 MNHEY and CDR2 SVGEGT. The length of the CDR3 is 15 residues. The V and J ends lost 4 bases and 2 bases, in that order; junction bases with no gene match: 2. The CDR3 DNA is TGTGCCAGCAGTTCGACTAGCGGGGCCACAGATACGCAGTATTTT. Residues: CASSSTSGATDTQYF.

V gene TRBV9 combines with J gene TRBJ1-1; D is undetermined. Trimming left V 2 bases short and J 1 base short, with 12 bases between. CDR1 and CDR2 from the germline V gene are SGDLS and YYNGEE. The CDR3 totals 15 residues. The CDR3 DNA reads TGTGCCAGCAGCGTGAGCCTTGGGGAGAACACTGAAGCTTTCTTT. Amino acids: CASSVSLGENTEAFF.

In this sample, this clonotype turned up many times. This chain connects TRBV28 to TRBJ2-4, with a tentative D call TRBD2 (5 bases). Germline CDR1 reads MDHEN; CDR2 reads SYDVKM. V was shortened by 6 bases and J by 0 bases, with 15 bases between the two germline ends. CDR3 length: 16 residues. The CDR3 nucleotides are TGTGCCAGCAGCCCGGCCGTAGCGCTAGCCAAAAACATTCAGTACTTC. It is translated as CASSPAVALAKNIQYF. The variable domain in full, completed from reference TRBV28 and TRBJ2-4, reads DVKVTQSSRYLVKRTGEKVFLECVQDMDHENMFWYRQDPGLGLRLIYFSYDVKMKEKGDIPEGYSVSREKKERFSLILESASTNQTSMYLCASSPAVALAKNIQYFGAGTRLSVL.